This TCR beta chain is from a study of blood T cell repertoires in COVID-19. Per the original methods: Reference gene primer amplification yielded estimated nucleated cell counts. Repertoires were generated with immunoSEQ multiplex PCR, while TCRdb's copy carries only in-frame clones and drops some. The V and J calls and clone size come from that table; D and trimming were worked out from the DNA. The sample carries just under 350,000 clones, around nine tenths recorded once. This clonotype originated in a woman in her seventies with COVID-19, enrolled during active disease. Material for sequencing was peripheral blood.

CDR3 region: CSHLEVDGYTF. CDR3 in DNA: TGCAGTCACTTGGAGGTAGACGGCTACACCTTC. This chain joins TRBV29-1 and TRBJ1-2; no definite D call. The germline gives CDR1 SQVTM, CDR2 ANQGSEA. The CDR3 runs to 11 residues.